This T cell receptor (beta chain) was documented in a study of blood T cell repertoires in COVID-19. Authors' processing steps: How many nucleated cells were present was estimated from reference gene primer amplification. TCRdb's copy holds only in-frame clones and misses some; the assay was immunoSEQ multiplex PCR. V, J and clone size derive from that table, while D and trimming were established from the DNA sequence. There are about 220,000 clones in the sample; approximately 84% occur only once, and roughly 2.4% lies in the top ten. The CDR3 runs to 14 residues. The ends were cut back, 2 bases at V and 7 bases at J, with 14 bases in the middle. The germline V gene encodes CDR1 SGHVS and CDR2 FQNEAQ.

The V gene is TRBV7-8, the J gene TRBJ1-1; the D is unclear. Sequencing input: peripheral blood. This TCR was recovered from a woman aged 55-69 years with acute or convalescent COVID-19. The CDR3 coding sequence is TGTGCCAGCAGCTTATCAGTTGGGCGGGGTGAAGCTTTCTTT. Encoded protein: CASSLSVGRGEAFF.